The 11 T cell receptor beta chains in this list originate from one sample, sequenced in a study of blood T cell repertoires in COVID-19. Sequencing used immunoSEQ multiplex PCR; TCRdb keeps in-frame clones, though not all of them. This table holds under 250,000 clones, 82% found once. Sequencing input: peripheral blood. The origin of the receptors is a woman of 80 years or more with acute or convalescent COVID-19.

This chain joins TRBV28 and TRBJ1-3; 7 nucleotides match TRBD1. The CDR3 has 17 residues. The germline V gene has CDR1 MDHEN and CDR2 SYDVKM. The V gene end was trimmed by 5 bases and the J gene end by 0 bases; junction bases not matched to a gene: 10. CDR3 loop: CASSGRQGGGSGNTIYF. CDR3 DNA: TGTGCCAGCAGTGGACGACAGGGCGGTGGCTCTGGAAACACCATATATTTT.

The V and J genes are TRBV4-1 and TRBJ1-4, with D possibly being TRBD1 (6 bases). Germline CDR1 MGHRA, CDR2 YSYEKL. The germline V and J ends were trimmed by 0 bases and 3 bases, with 11 bases remaining between them. The CDR3 has 16 residues. In DNA form, the CDR3 reads TGCGCCAGCAGCCAAGATTTGGGGGCGCCTAATGAAAAACTGTTTTTT. Translating it yields CASSQDLGAPNEKLFF.

In its sample, this clone was seen a few times. V usage is TRBV15 and J usage is TRBJ2-5, with TRBD2 as a possible D gene (6 bases). This CDR3 has 16 amino acids. The germline V and J ends were trimmed by 3 bases and 5 bases, with 19 bases remaining between them. Germline lookup yields CDR1 LNHNV and CDR2 YYDKDF (reference sequence). CDR3 sequence (DNA): TGTGCCACCAGCAGCCCTCGGCGGGGTCAGAGGGAGACCCAGTACTTC. Protein product: CATSSPRRGQRETQYF.

The table lists this clone with a few counts. Other DNA sequences within the sample encode an identical CDR3. The gene calls are TRBV6-1 and TRBJ1-3; D gene uncertain. CDR1 is MNHNS and CDR2 is SASEGT in the germline V gene. V was shortened by 1 base and J by 0 bases, with 10 bases between the two germline ends. The CDR3 has 16 residues. CDR3 loop: CASSEVQGSSGNTIYF. The CDR3 DNA follows: TGTGCCAGCAGTGAAGTCCAAGGGAGCTCTGGAAACACCATATATTTT.

The CDR3 spells CASSPDRTGTEAFF. In DNA form, the CDR3 reads TGTGCCAGTAGTCCCGACAGGACGGGGACTGAAGCTTTCTTT. This sequence joins TRBV19 and TRBJ1-1, with D maybe TRBD1 (6 bases). V lost 5 bases, J lost 5 bases, and 15 bases lay in between. The CDR3 is 14 residues long. Germline V gene data show CDR1 as LNHDA and CDR2 as SQIVND (reference sequence).

The chain uses TRBV27 and TRBJ1-2, with D unclear. Germline V gene sequence: CDR1 MNHEY, CDR2 SMNVEV (reference sequence). The germline V and J ends were trimmed by 6 bases and 8 bases, with 10 bases remaining between them. This CDR3 has 11 residues. CDR3 loop: CASSPGRGYTF. In DNA form, the CDR3 reads TGTGCCAGCAGCCCTGGGAGGGGCTACACCTTC.

This sequence joins TRBV2 and TRBJ2-1; 11 bases line up with TRBD2. The CDR3 sequence is 15 residues long. The V segment lost 6 bases and the J segment 8 bases; nucleotides outside the gene matches: 9. Germline V gives CDR1 SNHLY, CDR2 FYNNEI. CDR3 amino acids: CASSVLAGGRDEQFF. The CDR3 DNA follows: TGTGCCAGCAGCGTTTTAGCGGGGGGGCGGGATGAGCAGTTCTTC.

The CDR3 region has the DNA TGTGCCAGCAGTGACCTCGGACAGTCTGGAAACACCATATATTTT. Its protein is CASSDLGQSGNTIYF. The gene calls are TRBV25-1 and TRBJ1-3; a weak D match, TRBD1 (6 bases). Trimming removed 3 bases at V and 1 base at J, with 10 bases between. CDR1 MGHDK and CDR2 SYGVNS come from the germline V gene. The CDR3 totals 15 residues. The whole variable domain, remainder taken from reference TRBV25-1 and TRBJ1-3, is EADIYQTPRYLVIGTGKKITLECSQTMGHDKMYWYQQDPGMELHLIHYSYGVNSTEKGDLSSESTVSRIRTEHFPLTLESARPSHTSQYLCASSDLGQSGNTIYFGEGSWLTVV.

The gene calls are TRBV6-6 and TRBJ1-1, with no clear D. In germline, CDR1 is MNHNY, CDR2 SVGAGI (reference sequence). The CDR3 has 13 residues. The ends were cut back, 4 bases at V and 4 bases at J, with 10 bases in the middle. This chain's CDR3 is CASSLEVGTEAFF. DNA for the CDR3: TGTGCCAGCAGTTTAGAAGTCGGCACTGAAGCTTTCTTT.

This clone was observed a single time. This chain uses TRBV29-1 with TRBJ2-3; 7 positions agree with TRBD1. This CDR3 has 17 residues. V trimming: 0 bases; J trimming: 0 bases; junction bases outside the gene matches: 9. Germline V lookup: CDR1 SQVTM, CDR2 ANQGSEA. The CDR3 is CSVEDPGGQLSTDTQYF. The CDR3, as DNA: TGCAGCGTTGAAGACCCAGGGGGACAGCTAAGCACAGATACGCAGTATTTT.

This clone appeared many times. J is TRBJ1-1 and V is TRBV6-6; perhaps TRBD1 as D (5 bases). The CDR3 length is 14 residues. The germline V gene encodes CDR1 MNHNY and CDR2 SVGAGI (reference sequence). Trimming shortened V by 2 bases and J by 8 bases, and 15 bases separated the two germline ends. In DNA, the CDR3 is TGTGCCAGCAGTTACCAGGGAACTTCGGAGGAAGCTTTCTTT. Amino acids: CASSYQGTSEEAFF.